Reported below is one T cell receptor (beta chain). The CDR3 spans 15 residues. V lost 0 bases and J lost 7, with 12 bases in between. Germline V CDR1 and CDR2: LNHNV, YYDKDF (reference sequence). The data derive from a study of blood T cell repertoires in COVID-19. Per the authors' pipeline: Quantification of nucleated cells was approximated via reference gene primer amplification. The assay was immunoSEQ multiplex PCR, and TCRdb's table has in-frame clones only and misses some. D and trimming come from the DNA, and the V and J calls and clone size come from that table. The top ten hold 15% to 20% of the sample, which has 120,000 or so clones, roughly 79% seen once.

This clonotype was sampled from an elderly woman with active or convalescent COVID-19. J is TRBJ1-4 and V is TRBV15; no clear D. The source material was peripheral blood. CDR3 amino acids: CATSRDLPGSEKLFF. Here the CDR3 DNA reads TGTGCCACCAGCAGAGATCTGCCGGGGAGTGAAAAACTGTTTTTT.